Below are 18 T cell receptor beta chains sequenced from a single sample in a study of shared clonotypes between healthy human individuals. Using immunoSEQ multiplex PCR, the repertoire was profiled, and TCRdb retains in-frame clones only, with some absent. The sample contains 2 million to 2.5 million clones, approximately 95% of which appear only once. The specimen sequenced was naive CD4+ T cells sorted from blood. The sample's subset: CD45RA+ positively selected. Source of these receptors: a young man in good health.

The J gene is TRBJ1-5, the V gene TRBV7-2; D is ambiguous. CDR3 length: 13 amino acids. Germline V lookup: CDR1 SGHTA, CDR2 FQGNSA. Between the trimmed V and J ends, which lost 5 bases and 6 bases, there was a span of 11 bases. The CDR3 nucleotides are TGTGCCAGCAGCCCCTCAAGGGTTCAGCCCCAGCATTTT. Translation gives CASSPSRVQPQHF.

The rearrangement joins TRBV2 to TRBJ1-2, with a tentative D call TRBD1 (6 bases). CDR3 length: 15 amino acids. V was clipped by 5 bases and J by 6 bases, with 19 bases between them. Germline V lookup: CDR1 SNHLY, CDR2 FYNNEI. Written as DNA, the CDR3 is TGTGCCAGCAGTAGTGCAGGGGCGGTTCGGGATGGCTACACCTTC. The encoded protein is CASSSAGAVRDGYTF.

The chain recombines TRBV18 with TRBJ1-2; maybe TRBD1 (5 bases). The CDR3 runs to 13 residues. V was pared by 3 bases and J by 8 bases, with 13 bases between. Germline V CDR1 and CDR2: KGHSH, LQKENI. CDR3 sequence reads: CASSPAGEYGYTF. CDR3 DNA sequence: TGTGCCAGCTCACCGGCGGGGGAGTACGGCTACACCTTC.

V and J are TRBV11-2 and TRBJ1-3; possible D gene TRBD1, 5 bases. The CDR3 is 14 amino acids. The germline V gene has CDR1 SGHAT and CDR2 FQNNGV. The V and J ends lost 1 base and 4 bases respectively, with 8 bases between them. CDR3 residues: CASSLGDGGNTIYF. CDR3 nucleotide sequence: TGTGCCAGCAGCTTAGGGGACGGAGGAAACACCATATATTTT. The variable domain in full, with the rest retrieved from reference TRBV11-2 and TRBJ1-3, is EAGVAQSPRYKIIEKRQSVAFWCNPISGHATLYWYQQILGQGPKLLIQFQNNGVVDDSQLPKDRFSAERLKGVDSTLKIQPAKLEDSAVYLCASSLGDGGNTIYFGEGSWLTVV.

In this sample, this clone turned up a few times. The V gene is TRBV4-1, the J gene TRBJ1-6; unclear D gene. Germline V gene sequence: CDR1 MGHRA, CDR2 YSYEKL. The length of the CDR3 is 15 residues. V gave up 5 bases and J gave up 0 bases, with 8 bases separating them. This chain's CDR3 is CASSSEGSYNSPLHF. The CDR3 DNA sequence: TGCGCCAGCAGCTCGGAGGGCTCCTATAATTCACCCCTCCACTTT.

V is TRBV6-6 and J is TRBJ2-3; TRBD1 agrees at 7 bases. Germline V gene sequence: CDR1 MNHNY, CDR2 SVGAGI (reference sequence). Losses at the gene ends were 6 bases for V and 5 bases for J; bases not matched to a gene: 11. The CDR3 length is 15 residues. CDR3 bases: TGTGCCAGCAGCGACCTCCGACAGGGTGGAGATACGCAGTATTTT. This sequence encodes CASSDLRQGGDTQYF.

CDR3 nucleotides: TGTGCCAGCAGCTTGTATGGGTCCTACGAGCAGTACTTC. It is translated as CASSLYGSYEQYF. The V gene is TRBV5-6, the J gene TRBJ2-7; no clear D gene. This CDR3 has 13 residues. The V gene lost 1 base and the J gene lost 1 base, with 6 bases spanning the gap. Germline loops: CDR1 SGHDT, CDR2 YYEEEE.

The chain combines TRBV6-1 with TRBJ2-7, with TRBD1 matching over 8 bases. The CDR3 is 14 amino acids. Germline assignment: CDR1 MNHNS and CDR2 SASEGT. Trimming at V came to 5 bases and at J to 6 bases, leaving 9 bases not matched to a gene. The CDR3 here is CASSTRTGLGEQYF. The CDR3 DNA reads TGTGCCAGCAGTACCCGGACAGGGCTAGGCGAGCAGTACTTC.

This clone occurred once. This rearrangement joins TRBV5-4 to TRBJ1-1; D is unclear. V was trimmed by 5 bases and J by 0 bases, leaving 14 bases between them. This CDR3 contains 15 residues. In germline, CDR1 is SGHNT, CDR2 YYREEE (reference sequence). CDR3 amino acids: CASSPSTTVNTEAFF. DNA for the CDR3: TGTGCCAGCAGTCCCTCCACCACAGTGAACACTGAAGCTTTCTTT.

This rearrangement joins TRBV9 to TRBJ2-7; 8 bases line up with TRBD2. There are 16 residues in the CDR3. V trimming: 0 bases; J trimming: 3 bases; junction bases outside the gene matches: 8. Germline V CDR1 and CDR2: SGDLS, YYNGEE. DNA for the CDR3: TGTGCCAGCAGCGTAGCTATGGTAGCGGGGATCTACGAGCAGTACTTC. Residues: CASSVAMVAGIYEQYF.

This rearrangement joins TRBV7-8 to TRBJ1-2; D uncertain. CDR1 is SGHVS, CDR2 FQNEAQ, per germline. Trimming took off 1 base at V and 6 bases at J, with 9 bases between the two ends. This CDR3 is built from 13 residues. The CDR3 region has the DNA TGTGCCAGCAGCTTAGTCCCAAGGGATGGCTACACCTTC. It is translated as CASSLVPRDGYTF. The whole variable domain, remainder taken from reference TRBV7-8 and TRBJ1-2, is GAGVSQSPRYKVAKRGQDVALRCDPISGHVSLFWYQQALGQGPEFLTYFQNEAQLDKSGLPSDRFFAERPEGSVSTLKIQRTQQEDSAVYLCASSLVPRDGYTFGSGTRLTVV.

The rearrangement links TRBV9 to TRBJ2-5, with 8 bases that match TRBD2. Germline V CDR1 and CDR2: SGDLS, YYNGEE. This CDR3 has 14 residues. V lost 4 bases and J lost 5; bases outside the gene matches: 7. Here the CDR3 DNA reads TGTGCCAGCAGCACCGGGGGGGCTGGTGAGACCCAGTACTTC. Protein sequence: CASSTGGAGETQYF.

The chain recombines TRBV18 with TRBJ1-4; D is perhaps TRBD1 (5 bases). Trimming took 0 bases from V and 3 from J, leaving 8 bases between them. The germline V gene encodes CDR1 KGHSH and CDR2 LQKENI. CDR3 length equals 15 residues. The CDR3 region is CASSPPAGSNEKLFF. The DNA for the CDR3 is TGTGCCAGCTCACCACCAGCAGGGTCTAATGAAAAACTGTTTTTT.

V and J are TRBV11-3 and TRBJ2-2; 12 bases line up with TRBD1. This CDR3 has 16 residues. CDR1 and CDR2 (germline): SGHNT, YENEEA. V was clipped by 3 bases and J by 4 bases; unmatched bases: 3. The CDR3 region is CASSFPGQGATGELFF. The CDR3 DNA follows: TGTGCCAGCAGCTTCCCGGGACAGGGGGCCACCGGGGAGCTGTTTTTT.

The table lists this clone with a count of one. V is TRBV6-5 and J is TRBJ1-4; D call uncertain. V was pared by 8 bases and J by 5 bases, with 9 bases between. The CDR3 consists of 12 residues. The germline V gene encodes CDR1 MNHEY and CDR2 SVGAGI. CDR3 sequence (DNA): TGTGCCAGCTCCGCGGGGAATGAAAAACTGTTTTTT. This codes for CASSAGNEKLFF.

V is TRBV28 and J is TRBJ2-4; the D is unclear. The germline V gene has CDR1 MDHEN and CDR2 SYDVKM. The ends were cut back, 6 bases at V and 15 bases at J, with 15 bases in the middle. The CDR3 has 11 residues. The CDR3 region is CASSQTEIAYF. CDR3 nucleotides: TGTGCCAGCAGCCAAACGGAGATAGCGTACTTC.

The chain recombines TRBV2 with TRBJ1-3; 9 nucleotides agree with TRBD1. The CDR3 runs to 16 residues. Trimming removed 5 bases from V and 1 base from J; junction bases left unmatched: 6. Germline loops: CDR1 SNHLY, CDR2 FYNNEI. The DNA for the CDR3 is TGTGCCAGCAGTCCAACAGGGGGCTCATCTGGAAACACCATATATTTT. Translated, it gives CASSPTGGSSGNTIYF.

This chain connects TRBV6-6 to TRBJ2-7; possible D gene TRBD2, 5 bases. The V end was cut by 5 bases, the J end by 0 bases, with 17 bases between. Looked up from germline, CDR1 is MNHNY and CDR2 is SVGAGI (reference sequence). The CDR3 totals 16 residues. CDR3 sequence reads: CASSITGSRNSYEQYF. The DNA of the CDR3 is TGTGCCAGCAGTATAACGGGATCCCGCAACTCCTACGAGCAGTACTTC.